A single sample gave rise to the 27 T cell receptor beta chains below, sequenced in a study of response to subunit inactivated influenza vaccine. TCRdb redid the calling of the RT-PCR reads with MiXCR, one entry per CDR3 protein. The table has about 500,000 distinct CDR3 sequences, 15% to 20% seen once. Sequenced here: CD4+ T cells sorted from PBMCs, sampled roughly 24 months after vaccination. These receptors originate from a man aged 50 to 69 who received an inactivated influenza vaccine.

The chain couples TRBV29-1 to TRBJ2-1, with 12 positions matching TRBD2. Germline V CDR1 and CDR2: SQVTM, ANQGSEA. The CDR3 is made up of 12 amino acids. The trim removed 7 bases at V and 7 bases at J, leaving 2 bases unmatched. CDR3 coding DNA: TGCAGCGGGGGACTAGCGGGTAATGAGCAGTTCTTC. Translated: CSGGLAGNEQFF.

This rearrangement joins TRBV10-3 to TRBJ1-1; D not resolved. V was clipped by 7 bases and J by 0 bases, with 9 bases between them. The CDR3 is 13 residues long. Germline V CDR1 and CDR2: ENHRY, SYGVKD. Here the CDR3 reads CAITVKLNTEAFF. In DNA, the CDR3 is TGTGCCATCACTGTTAAATTGAACACTGAAGCTTTCTTT.

The chain joins TRBV7-9 to TRBJ1-5; D not resolved. Trimming shortened V by 8 bases and J by 2 bases, and 13 bases separated the two germline ends. The germline CDR1 and CDR2 sequences are SEHNR and FQNEAQ (reference sequence). The CDR3 spans 14 residues. The CDR3 DNA reads TGTGCCAGCCCGAGAGGGAATGGCAATCAGCCCCAGCATTTT. The encoded protein is CASPRGNGNQPQHF.

The chain is built from TRBV20-1 and TRBJ2-1; D possibly corresponds to TRBD2 (6 bases). This CDR3 contains 14 residues. V dropped 6 bases and J dropped 3 bases, with 15 bases sitting between them. The germline gives CDR1 DFQATT, CDR2 SNEGSKA (reference sequence). The CDR3 spells CSAALAWLYNEQFF. The CDR3 bases are TGCAGTGCCGCACTAGCTTGGCTCTACAATGAGCAGTTCTTC.

The J gene is TRBJ2-1, the V gene TRBV3-1; possible D gene TRBD2, 5 bases. V lost 0 bases to trimming and J lost 9 bases, with 12 bases between them. This CDR3 has 14 residues. Germline lookup yields CDR1 LGHDT and CDR2 YNNKEL (reference sequence). For the CDR3, the DNA is TGTGCCAGCAGCCAAGATCGGAGGTTCAGTGAGCAGTTCTTC. This encodes CASSQDRRFSEQFF.

The sample holds one count of this clonotype. Since no conserved phenylalanine or tryptophan closes the CDR3, a read error is the likely cause. The chain combines TRBV7-3 with TRBJ2-7; 8 bases match TRBD2. The CDR3 covers 15 residues. Germline loops: CDR1 SGHTA, CDR2 FQGTGA. The trim removed 5 bases at V and 4 bases at J, leaving 10 bases unmatched. The CDR3 nucleotides are TGTGCCAGCAGCATGTCCGGGACTAGTCCTTACGAGCAGTACTCC. Its translation is CASSMSGTSPYEQYS.

The V and J genes are TRBV15 and TRBJ2-3; tentative D call: TRBD2 (7 bases). The CDR3 extends over 15 amino acids. V lost 7 bases, J lost 0 bases, and 14 bases lay in between. The germline CDR1 and CDR2 sequences are LNHNV and YYDKDF (reference sequence). The CDR3 nucleotides read TGTGCCACCACCCAGCGGGGACAAAGCACAGATACGCAGTATTTT. Protein: CATTQRGQSTDTQYF.

This clonotype was counted a few times. The chain couples TRBV4-3 to TRBJ2-1, with D possibly being TRBD1 or TRBD2 (5 bases each). The CDR3 covers 16 residues. V lost 1 base, J lost 7 bases, and 17 bases lay in between. Germline CDR1 reads LGHNA; CDR2 reads YSLEER. The CDR3 loop reads CASSQGIRDVWNEQFF. The CDR3 nucleotides read TGCGCCAGCAGCCAAGGAATCCGGGACGTCTGGAATGAGCAGTTCTTC.

A few counts support this clonotype. The chain links TRBV6-1 to TRBJ1-1; D not resolved. Germline CDR1 MNHNS, CDR2 SASEGT. V lost 6 bases to trimming and J lost 5 bases, with 19 bases between them. The CDR3 covers 15 residues. CDR3 in DNA: TGTGCCAGCAGGGCCACGACCGAAAAGACGACTGAAGCTTTCTTT. It is translated as CASRATTEKTTEAFF.

This clonotype was counted many times. The V and J genes are TRBV29-1 and TRBJ2-1; TRBD2 might be the D (5 bases). CDR3 size: 13 residues. Trimming left V 6 bases short and J 5 bases short, with 14 bases between. CDR1 is SQVTM, CDR2 ANQGSEA, per germline. The DNA of the CDR3 is TGCAGCGTAAAAGACGGACTCCACAATGAGCAGTTCTTC. It encodes CSVKDGLHNEQFF.

This clonotype was recorded many times. The V gene is TRBV7-2, the J gene TRBJ1-2; D is undetermined. The CDR3 covers 13 residues. Germline CDR1 reads SGHTA; CDR2 reads FQGNSA. With 5 bases removed from V and 7 bases from J, the gap between germline ends came to 14 bases. Here the CDR3 DNA reads TGTGCCAGCAGCGTGATTTACAGTGCTGGCTACACCTTC. It translates to CASSVIYSAGYTF. Based on the CDR3 plus reference TRBV7-2 and TRBJ1-2, the full variable domain is GAGVSQSPSNKVTEKGKDVELRCDPISGHTALYWYRQSLGQGLEFLIYFQGNSAPDKSGLPSDRFSAERTGGSVSTLTIQRTQQEDSAVYLCASSVIYSAGYTFGSGTRLTVV.

This clonotype showed up many times. The chain couples TRBV5-1 to TRBJ2-7, with 8 positions matching TRBD2. J was trimmed by 5 bases and V by 1 base; bases with no gene match: 5. CDR1 is SGHRS, CDR2 YFSETQ, per germline. The CDR3 consists of 14 residues. The CDR3 DNA follows: TGCGCCAGCAGCTTGTTCACTAGCGGAGACGAGCAGTACTTC. It encodes CASSLFTSGDEQYF.

V is TRBV5-5 and J is TRBJ2-4; D remains ambiguous. CDR1 SGHKS and CDR2 YYEKEE come from the germline V gene (reference sequence). The CDR3 contains 14 residues. The germline V and J ends were trimmed by 1 base and 4 bases, with 9 bases remaining between them. The CDR3 DNA sequence: TGTGCCAGCAGCTTGCGCACAGCAAAAAACATTCAGTACTTC. Protein: CASSLRTAKNIQYF.

This clonotype has ten or more counts. This sequence joins TRBV10-3 and TRBJ2-2, with D unclear. The V gene lost 2 bases and the J gene lost 6 bases, with 13 bases spanning the gap. CDR3 size: 15 residues. Germline-derived CDR1 and CDR2 are ENHRY and SYGVKD. CDR3 loop: CAISEPHSDAGELFF. DNA of the CDR3: TGTGCCATCAGTGAGCCGCACTCGGACGCCGGGGAGCTGTTTTTT.

This clonotype came up a few times. The chain carries TRBV15 and TRBJ2-5; D is possibly TRBD2 (5 bases). This CDR3 is built from 13 residues. Between the trimmed V and J ends, which lost 6 bases and 5 bases, there was a span of 13 bases. Germline V gene lookup returns CDR1 LNHNV and CDR2 YYDKDF (reference sequence). As DNA, the CDR3 is TGTGCCACCAGTTCCGGGGTTGGGGAGACCCAGTACTTC. This translates into CATSSGVGETQYF.

The chain links TRBV7-2 to TRBJ2-5, with D uncertain. V lost 5 bases and J lost 10, with 14 bases in between. The CDR3 runs to 12 residues. Germline V gene data show CDR1 as SGHTA and CDR2 as FQGNSA. The CDR3 region has the DNA TGTGCCAGCAGCCCCGAGCCAAGAGACCAGTACTTC. Translated: CASSPEPRDQYF.

This clonotype has only one observation. The chain uses TRBV4-3 and TRBJ2-3, with D possibly TRBD2 on 5 matching bases. CDR3 length equals 14 residues. Germline V CDR1 and CDR2: LGHNA, YSLEER. Trimming took off 1 base at V and 5 bases at J, with 10 bases between the two ends. The CDR3 spells CASSQGRYGDTQYF. The CDR3 DNA reads as TGCGCCAGCAGCCAAGGGAGGTACGGAGATACGCAGTATTTT.

The chain uses TRBV6-2 or TRBV6-3 and TRBJ2-5; TRBD2 matches at 7 bases. CDR1 MNHEY and CDR2 SVGEGT come from the germline V gene. Germline trimming cut 8 bases from V and 3 bases from J; bases unmatched to any gene: 9. This CDR3 region has 14 residues. CDR3 sequence: CASLPGLGEETQYF. CDR3 sequence (DNA): TGTGCCAGCCTCCCAGGACTAGGGGAAGAGACCCAGTACTTC.

This clonotype has a count of ten or more. This rearrangement joins TRBV5-6 to TRBJ2-6; D unresolved. This CDR3 is built from 16 residues. Germline values: CDR1 SGHDT, CDR2 YYEEEE. Trimming took 3 bases from V and 2 from J, leaving 12 bases between them. This CDR3 is CASSSARAPGANVLTF. In DNA, the CDR3 is TGTGCCAGCAGCTCCGCCCGAGCGCCTGGGGCCAACGTCCTGACTTTC.

The chain combines TRBV11-2 with TRBJ2-4, with unresolved D. This CDR3 region has 13 residues. V lost 0 bases, J lost 6 bases, and 6 bases lay in between. The germline gives CDR1 SGHAT, CDR2 FQNNGV. CDR3 DNA: TGTGCCAGCAGCTTAGACCTTAGAAACATTCAGTACTTC. It translates to CASSLDLRNIQYF.

This clonotype was found a few times. The gene calls are TRBV5-1 and TRBJ2-7; D may be TRBD1 (6 bases). This CDR3 spans 13 amino acids. Trimming stripped 6 bases from V and 2 bases from J, with 12 bases between. Germline V gene sequence: CDR1 SGHRS, CDR2 YFSETQ. CDR3 residues: CASNLNRAYEQYF. CDR3 nucleotide sequence: TGCGCCAGCAACCTAAACAGGGCCTACGAGCAGTACTTC. The variable domain in full, completed from reference TRBV5-1 and TRBJ2-7, reads KAGVTQTPRYLIKTRGQQVTLSCSPISGHRSVSWYQQTPGQGLQFLFEYFSETQRNKGNFPGRFSGRQFSNSRSEMNVSTLELGDSALYLCASNLNRAYEQYFGPGTRLTVT.

In its sample, this clonotype was seen a few times. The rearrangement uses TRBV5-1 and TRBJ2-3; TRBD1 is a possible D gene (6 bases). Germline assignment: CDR1 SGHRS and CDR2 YFSETQ. The CDR3 covers 14 residues. Trimming took off 4 bases at V and 3 bases at J, with 12 bases between the two ends. The CDR3, as DNA: TGCGCCAGCAGCGCAGGACAGAAAACAGATACGCAGTATTTT. As protein: CASSAGQKTDTQYF.

The CDR3 coding sequence is TGCAGTGCCACGGGGACCGCAGATACGCAGTATTTT. Protein product: CSATGTADTQYF. J is TRBJ2-3 and V is TRBV20-1; D is perhaps TRBD1 or TRBD2 (5 bases each). V was shortened by 6 bases and J by 4 bases, with 11 bases between the two germline ends. Germline V CDR1 and CDR2: DFQATT, SNEGSKA (reference sequence). This CDR3 is 12 amino acids long.

The V call is TRBV11-1, the J call TRBJ2-7; the D is unclear. This CDR3 is 15 amino acids long. The V end lost 1 base, the J end lost 4 bases, and 14 bases lay between the germline ends. Germline assignment: CDR1 SGHAT and CDR2 FQDESV (reference sequence). The CDR3 nucleotides are TGTGCCAGCAGCTTAGTGGTTGACACCTATTACGAGCAGTACTTC. It is translated as CASSLVVDTYYEQYF.

As DNA, the CDR3 is TGTGCCAGCAGCCAAGGAACCCACGTCACTGAAGCTTTCTTT. It specifies CASSQGTHVTEAFF. The gene calls are TRBV3-1 and TRBJ1-1; D gene uncertain. Germline V lookup: CDR1 LGHDT, CDR2 YNNKEL (reference sequence). Trimming cost V 1 base and J 4 bases, with 10 bases left between them. This CDR3 comprises 14 residues. Looking up the rest from reference TRBV3-1 and TRBJ1-1 gives the full variable domain: DTAVSQTPKYLVTQMGNDKSIKCEQNLGHDTMYWYKQDSKKFLKIMFSYNNKELIINETVPNRFSPKSPDKAHLNLHINSLELGDSAVYFCASSQGTHVTEAFFGQGTRLTVV.

The rearrangement joins TRBV9 to TRBJ2-3, with 9 bases lining up with TRBD2. V gave up 6 bases and J gave up 4 bases; unmatched junction bases: 12. Germline values: CDR1 SGDLS, CDR2 YYNGEE. The CDR3 has 16 residues. The CDR3 sequence: CASNPLPAGGADTQYF. Written as DNA, the CDR3 is TGTGCCAGCAACCCACTCCCCGCGGGAGGGGCAGATACGCAGTATTTT.

A few counts support this clonotype. The V and J genes are TRBV28 and TRBJ2-7; D is unresolved. Per the germline V gene, CDR1 is MDHEN and CDR2 is SYDVKM. The CDR3 covers 15 residues. Trimming removed 4 bases at V and 4 bases at J, with 17 bases between. The CDR3 DNA reads as TGTGCCAGCAGTTCCCCCCCAGGAGCGCCGTACGAGCAGTACTTC. Translated: CASSSPPGAPYEQYF.